This entry concerns a single T cell receptor beta chain. Its antigen remains unidentified. The sample holds no much larger clone one base away, and base qualities are not on file. Before the diagnostic colonoscopy, none of the ulcerative colitis patients had been given immunosuppressive medication. Blood was sampled at the same time as the colonoscopy. The Wizard kit (Promega) was used to extract genomic DNA from blood and intestinal samples. The data belong to a study of pediatric ulcerative colitis (dated by TCRdb to between 2018 and 2020). Broadly, across the study: Of the ulcerative colitis patients, about seven had pancolitis and two had left-sided colitis, and histology in every patient was consistent with ulcerative colitis. The Pediatric Ulcerative Colitis Activity Index classified a couple of patients as having mild disease, several as having moderate disease and three as having acute severe colitis. From nine newly diagnosed, treatment-naive pediatric ulcerative colitis patients and a few non-IBD control children, paired blood and rectal samples were collected.

Summary of the overall study and its limitations: A couple of patients' blood samples yielded substantially fewer templates for technical reasons and were excluded from blood-rectal overlap analysis. Features of the rectal repertoire distinguished controls, mild-moderate colitis patients and acute severe colitis patients, and in acute severe colitis, rectal diversity was reduced because of clonal expansions. A couple of rectal CDR3 clonotypes were detected in all ulcerative colitis patients and were not detected in any of the controls. With only a handful of individuals, the healthy control group was small. Compared with controls, ulcerative colitis patients showed significantly higher autologous blood-rectal clonal overlap, a finding that suggests increased T cell trafficking to inflamed tissue. Repertoires were derived from total lymphocyte DNA, so rare subsets such as regulatory T cells may have patterns not reflected.

The CDR3 runs 13 residues from the cysteine to the phenylalanine. Only CDR3 DNA remains: 39 bases, in frame from the first base. Sequences LNHDA (CDR1) and SQIVND (CDR2) are obtained from the germline V gene (reference sequence). V and J lose 5 bases and 1 base, and a span of 8 bases separates them. Rearranged CDR3 beta regions were amplified from genomic DNA with multiplex V and J primers using the immunoSEQ TRB Survey service. To keep depth equal across samples, survey-level sequencing depth of up to 500,000 reads per sample was applied. The libraries were purified and pooled, then sequenced using Illumina technology. In the authors' own workflow: Productive clonality, sample overlap, pairwise scatters, CDR3 beta length, V/D/J gene usage and productiveness were all assessed with the immunoSEQ online tools. Calculated diversity was defined as the number of unique rearrangements divided by total templates times 100, and Shannon and Simpson indices were additionally computed. Principal component analysis used the R prcomp function and ggbiplot package on Z-score normalized data. Morisita's index was used to measure clonal overlap between blood and rectum within each subject. TCRdb holds this immuneACCESS table with in-frame rearrangements only. Some clones are missing; in checked studies, unresolved V genes explain under half, and the rest has no known cause. D and trimming were read from the DNA, whereas the V and J calls and clone size are those reported in that table. The sample contains around 64,000 clones, 77% of them found a single time. The ten largest clones add up to around 5% of the sample.

Recombination connected TRBV19 to TRBJ1-1, with the D gene call left open. The receptor was derived from a boy aged 5 to 17 with moderate ulcerative colitis. The source material was blood. The CDR3: CASSAVGNTEAFF. The DNA sequence is given as TGTGCCAGTAGTGCCGTCGGGAACACTGAAGCTTTCTTT.